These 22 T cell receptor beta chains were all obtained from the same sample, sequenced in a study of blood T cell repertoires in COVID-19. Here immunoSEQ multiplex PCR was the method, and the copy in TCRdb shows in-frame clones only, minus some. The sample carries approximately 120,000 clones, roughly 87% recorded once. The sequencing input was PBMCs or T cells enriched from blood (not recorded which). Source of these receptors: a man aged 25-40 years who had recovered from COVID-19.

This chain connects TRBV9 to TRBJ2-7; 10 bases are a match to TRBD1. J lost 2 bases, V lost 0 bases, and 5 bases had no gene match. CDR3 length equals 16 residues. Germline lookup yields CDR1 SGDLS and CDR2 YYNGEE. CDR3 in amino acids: CASSVGGTGVPYEQYV. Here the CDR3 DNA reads TGTGCCAGCAGCGTAGGGGGGACAGGGGTCCCCTACGAGCAGTACGTC.

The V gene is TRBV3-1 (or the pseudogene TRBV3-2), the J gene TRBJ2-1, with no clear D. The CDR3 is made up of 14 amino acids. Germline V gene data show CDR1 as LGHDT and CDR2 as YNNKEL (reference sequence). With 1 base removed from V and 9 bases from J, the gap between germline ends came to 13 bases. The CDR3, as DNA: TGTGCCAGCAGCCAAGTGGGCACCCTCGGTGAGCAGTTCTTC. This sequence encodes CASSQVGTLGEQFF.

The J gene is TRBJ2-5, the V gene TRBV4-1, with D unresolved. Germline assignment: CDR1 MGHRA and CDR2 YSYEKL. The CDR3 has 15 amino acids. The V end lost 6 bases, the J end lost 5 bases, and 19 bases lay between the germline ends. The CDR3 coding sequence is TGCGCCAGCAGTCCTTCAGCGACTCCGTGGGAGACCCAGTACTTC. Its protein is CASSPSATPWETQYF.

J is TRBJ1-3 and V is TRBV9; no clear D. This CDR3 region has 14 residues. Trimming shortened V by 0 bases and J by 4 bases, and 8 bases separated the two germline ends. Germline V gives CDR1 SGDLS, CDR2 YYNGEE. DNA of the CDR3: TGTGCCAGCAGCGTAGGGAGTACGGGAAACACCATATATTTT. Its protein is CASSVGSTGNTIYF.

This chain's CDR3 is CASHPSGRAYEQYF. CDR3 nucleotides: TGTGCCAGCCACCCCTCTGGGAGGGCATACGAGCAGTACTTC. This sequence joins TRBV2 and TRBJ2-7; TRBD2 matches at 7 bases. The CDR3 runs 14 residues. Looked up from germline, CDR1 is SNHLY and CDR2 is FYNNEI. J lost 4 bases, V lost 8 bases, and 11 bases had no gene match.

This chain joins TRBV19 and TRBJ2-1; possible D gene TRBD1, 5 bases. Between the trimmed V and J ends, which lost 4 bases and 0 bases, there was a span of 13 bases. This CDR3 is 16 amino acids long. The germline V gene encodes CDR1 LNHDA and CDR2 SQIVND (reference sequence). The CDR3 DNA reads TGTGCCAGTAGTACTAGGACACAGAGCTCCTACAATGAGCAGTTCTTC. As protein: CASSTRTQSSYNEQFF.

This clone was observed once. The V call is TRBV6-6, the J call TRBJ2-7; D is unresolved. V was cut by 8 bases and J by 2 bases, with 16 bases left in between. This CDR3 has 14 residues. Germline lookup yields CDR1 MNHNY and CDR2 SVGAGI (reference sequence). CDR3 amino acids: CASRLRGDPYEQYF. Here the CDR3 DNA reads TGTGCCAGCCGACTGAGAGGTGATCCCTACGAGCAGTACTTC.

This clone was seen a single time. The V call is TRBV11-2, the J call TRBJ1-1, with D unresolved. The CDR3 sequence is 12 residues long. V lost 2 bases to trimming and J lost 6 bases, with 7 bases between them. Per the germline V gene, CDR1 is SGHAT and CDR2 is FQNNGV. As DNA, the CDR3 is TGTGCCAGCAGCTTATGGCGGGCTGAAGCTTTCTTT. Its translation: CASSLWRAEAFF.

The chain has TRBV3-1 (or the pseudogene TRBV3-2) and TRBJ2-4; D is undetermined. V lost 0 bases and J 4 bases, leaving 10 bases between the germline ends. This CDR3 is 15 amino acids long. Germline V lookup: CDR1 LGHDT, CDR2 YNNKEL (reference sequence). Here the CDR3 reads CASSQDPAMKNIQYF. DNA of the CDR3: TGTGCCAGCAGCCAAGATCCCGCTATGAAAAACATTCAGTACTTC.

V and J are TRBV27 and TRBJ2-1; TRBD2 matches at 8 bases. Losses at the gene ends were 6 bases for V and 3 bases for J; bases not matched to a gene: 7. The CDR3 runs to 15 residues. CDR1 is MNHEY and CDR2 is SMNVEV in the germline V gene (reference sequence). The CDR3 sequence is CASSPSGSLYNEQFF. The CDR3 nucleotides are TGTGCCAGCAGCCCGAGCGGGAGCCTCTACAATGAGCAGTTCTTC.

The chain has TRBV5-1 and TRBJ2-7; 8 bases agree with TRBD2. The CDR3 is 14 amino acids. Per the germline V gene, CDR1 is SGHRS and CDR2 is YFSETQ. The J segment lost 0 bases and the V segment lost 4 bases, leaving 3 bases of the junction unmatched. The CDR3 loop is CASSTGLVSYEQYF. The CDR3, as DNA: TGCGCCAGCAGCACGGGACTAGTCTCCTACGAGCAGTACTTC.

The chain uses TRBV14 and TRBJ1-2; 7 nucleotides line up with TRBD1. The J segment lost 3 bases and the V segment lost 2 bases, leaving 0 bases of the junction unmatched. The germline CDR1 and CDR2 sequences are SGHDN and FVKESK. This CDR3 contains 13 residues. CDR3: CASSQTGDYGYTF. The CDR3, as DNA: TGTGCCAGCAGCCAAACAGGGGACTATGGCTACACCTTC. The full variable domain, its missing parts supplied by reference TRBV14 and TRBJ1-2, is EAGVTQFPSHSVIEKGQTVTLRCDPISGHDNLYWYRRVMGKEIKFLLHFVKESKQDESGMPNNRFLAERTGGTYSTLKVQPAELEDSGVYFCASSQTGDYGYTFGSGTRLTVV.

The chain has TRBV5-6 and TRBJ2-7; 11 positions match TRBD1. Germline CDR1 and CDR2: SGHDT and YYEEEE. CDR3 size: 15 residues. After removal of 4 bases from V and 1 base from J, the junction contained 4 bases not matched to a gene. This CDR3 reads CASSLGQGASYEQYV. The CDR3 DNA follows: TGTGCCAGCAGCCTCGGACAGGGGGCTTCCTACGAGCAGTACGTC.

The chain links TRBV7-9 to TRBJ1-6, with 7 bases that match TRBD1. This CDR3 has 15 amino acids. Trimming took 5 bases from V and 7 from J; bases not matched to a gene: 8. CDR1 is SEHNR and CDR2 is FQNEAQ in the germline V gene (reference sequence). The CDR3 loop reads CASSKSGQPNSPLHF. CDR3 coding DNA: TGTGCCAGCAGCAAGTCGGGACAGCCCAATTCACCCCTCCACTTT.

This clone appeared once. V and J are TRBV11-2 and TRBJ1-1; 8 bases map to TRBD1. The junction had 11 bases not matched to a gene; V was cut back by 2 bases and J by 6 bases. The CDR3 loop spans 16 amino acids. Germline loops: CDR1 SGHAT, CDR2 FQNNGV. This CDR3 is CASSLFRGQDYSEAFF. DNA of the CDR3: TGTGCCAGCAGCTTATTCCGGGGACAGGATTACTCTGAAGCTTTCTTT.

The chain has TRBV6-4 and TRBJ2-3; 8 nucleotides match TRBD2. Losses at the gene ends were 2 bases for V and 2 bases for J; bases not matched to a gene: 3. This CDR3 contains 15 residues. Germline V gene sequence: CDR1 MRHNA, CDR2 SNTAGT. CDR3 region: CASSDVAGSTDTQYF. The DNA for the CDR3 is TGTGCCAGCAGTGACGTAGCGGGGTCCACAGATACGCAGTATTTT.

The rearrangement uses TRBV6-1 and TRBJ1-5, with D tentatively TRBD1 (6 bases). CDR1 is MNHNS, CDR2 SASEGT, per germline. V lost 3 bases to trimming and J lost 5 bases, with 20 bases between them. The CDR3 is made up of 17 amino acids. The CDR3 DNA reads TGTGCCAGCAGTGAGTCCCTTACAGGGCAAATATATCAGCCCCAGCATTTT. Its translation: CASSESLTGQIYQPQHF.

The CDR3 DNA sequence: TGTGCCAGCAGCTTGTCCGAACGGAGCGGCAATGAGCAGTTCTTC. Amino acid sequence: CASSLSERSGNEQFF. This sequence joins TRBV5-4 and TRBJ2-1, with D maybe TRBD2 (5 bases). CDR1 is SGHNT, CDR2 YYREEE, per germline (reference sequence). The CDR3 loop spans 15 amino acids. Trimming cost V 1 base and J 6 bases, with 14 bases left between them.

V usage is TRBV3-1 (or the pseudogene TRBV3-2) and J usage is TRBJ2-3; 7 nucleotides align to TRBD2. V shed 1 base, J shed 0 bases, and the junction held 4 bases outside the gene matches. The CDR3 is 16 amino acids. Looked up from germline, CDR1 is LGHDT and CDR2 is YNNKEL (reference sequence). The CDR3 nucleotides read TGTGCCAGCAGCCAAGGGTGGCGGGGGAGCACAGATACGCAGTATTTT. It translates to CASSQGWRGSTDTQYF.

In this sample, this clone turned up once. CDR3 in amino acids: CASSRDRGFIQPQHF. The CDR3 nucleotides are TGTGCCAGCAGCCGGGACAGGGGGTTTATTCAGCCCCAGCATTTT. The genes are TRBV27 and TRBJ1-5, with 11 bases fitting TRBD1. J lost 6 bases, V lost 6 bases, and 7 bases had no gene match. In germline, CDR1 is MNHEY, CDR2 SMNVEV (reference sequence). This CDR3 is built from 15 residues.

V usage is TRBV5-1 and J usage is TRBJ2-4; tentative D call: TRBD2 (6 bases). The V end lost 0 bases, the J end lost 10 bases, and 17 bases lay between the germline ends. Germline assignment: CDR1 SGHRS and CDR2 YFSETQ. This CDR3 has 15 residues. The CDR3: CASSLEAGQGGIQYF. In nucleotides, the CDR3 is TGCGCCAGCAGCTTGGAGGCGGGGCAGGGTGGTATTCAGTACTTC.

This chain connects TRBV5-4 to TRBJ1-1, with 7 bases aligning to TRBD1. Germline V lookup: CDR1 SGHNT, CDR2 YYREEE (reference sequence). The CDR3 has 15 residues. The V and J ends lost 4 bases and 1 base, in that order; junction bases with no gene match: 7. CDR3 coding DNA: TGTGCCAGCAGCCCGGGACAGCAACCGAACACTGAAGCTTTCTTT. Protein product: CASSPGQQPNTEAFF. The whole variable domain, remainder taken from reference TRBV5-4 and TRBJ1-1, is ETGVTQSPTHLIKTRGQQVTLRCSSQSGHNTVSWYQQALGQGPQFIFQYYREEENGRGNFPPRFSGLQFPNYSSELNVNALELDDSALYLCASSPGQQPNTEAFFGQGTRLTVV.